What follows describes a single T cell receptor beta chain. This clone was recorded a few times. No cognate antigen has been identified for it. It has no much larger one-base neighbor in the sample; base qualities were not kept. The CDR3, from cysteine to phenylalanine, totals 15 residues. Of the read, only the CDR3 DNA is kept; its 45 bases are in frame from base 1. Reading the germline V gene gives CDR1 SGHRS and CDR2 YFSETQ. Germline trimming amounts to 5 bases on V and 4 bases on J, with 7 as the count of junction bases outside the gene matches. These data are taken from a study of beta chain features in type 1 diabetes (dated by TCRdb to the late 2010s). As for the study more broadly: No differences in mean age, gender distribution, total cell number or subset yield were found between patients and healthy donors. Across all samples, fewer than 130 million sorted cells were examined, and cell number per subset correlated strongly with RNA yield. In the study, recently diagnosed type 1 diabetes patients and matched healthy donors were compared on the TCRB repertoires of their sorted circulating CD4+ T cell subsets. Regulatory and stem cell-like memory subsets were isolated from only 8 patients and roughly eight healthy donors, whereas naive and central memory subsets came from all 30 or so donors. The paper's findings and limits, for the study overall: In all four CD4+ subsets, TCRB CDR3 length was moderately but significantly shorter in type 1 diabetes patients. At VDJ recombination sites, type 1 diabetes patients had fewer insertions and more deleted nucleotides, which implies abnormalities in thymic rearrangement. Because cDNA rather than genomic DNA was sequenced, highly expressing activated cells could have been over-represented, although no difference in activation and CD3 levels was found between groups. PCR might favor shorter templates, but patient and control samples were amplified and corrected together, so any skew would affect both groups equally. Naive, central memory and regulatory TCRB repertoires appeared to be more similar among patients than among healthy donors. Only small numbers of individuals were included in the HLA sub-analyses, which left unresolved whether HLA type had any influence on TCRB rearrangement.

All of the isolated RNA was reverse transcribed with the High Capacity cDNA Reverse Transcription Kit, so expressed TCRB transcripts were sequenced. Deep immunoSEQ sequencing was applied to naive, central memory and regulatory T cell samples, giving an average of approximately 4 million total reads per sample. Sorted cells were lysed in RLT buffer and RNA was extracted with DNase-treated RNeasy Micro or Mini kits, depending on cell number. Each cell subset was processed separately to prevent cross-contamination, with patient and healthy donor samples processed together. The immunoSEQ multiplex PCR was used to amplify TCRB sequences from cDNA, yielding 87-bp fragments that span the CDR3 region. Amplicons were sequenced on the Illumina HiSeq platform. Turning to the authors' computational methods: PCR bias was corrected computationally using synthetic template baselines, and reads within Hamming distance 2 were collapsed, with unmergeable singletons discarded. By aligning reads against IMGT, V, D and J genes, CDR3 length, and insertions or deletions at six rearrangement sites were assigned. Within each subset, clonotype counts were normalized to sorted cell number, and only after that were true diversity and Gini coefficients computed with the tcR R package. Repertoire sharing was quantified using the overlap coefficient calculated on TCRB nucleotide sequences. Out-of-frame TCRB sequences from naive cells were analyzed as a proxy for the pre-selection repertoire. Held by TCRdb, this immuneACCESS table contains in-frame sequences only and omits some clones. Under half of the omission traces to an unresolved V gene where checked; the cause of the rest is unknown. The V and J calls and clone size are taken from that table; D and trimming were inferred from the DNA. This sample lists 900,000 or so clones; roughly 17% were detected once. The ten biggest clones cover about 0.02% of the sample.

Each donor gave one peripheral blood draw, roughly 0.11 L on average, collected into heparinised tubes. Naive, central memory, regulatory and stem cell-like memory CD4+ T cells were sorted on a BD FACSAria II using a panel including CD45RO, CCR7, CD25, CD127, CD95 and CD27. Every sorted population had a purity above 95%. PBMCs were isolated immediately by Lymphoprep density gradient centrifugation and stained directly without culture. So that batch effects would be minimized, each experiment stained and sorted samples in pairs, pairing one healthy donor with one patient. This chain is built from TRBV5-1 and TRBJ2-1; 9 of the junction bases match TRBD1. The clonotype originates from a woman under 30 in good health. Sequencing was carried out using naive CD4+ T cells from blood. This specimen's cell subset or site label, per the study, means: true naive CD4+ T cells. CDR3 protein: CASRSQGARYNEQFF. The nucleotide sequence reads TGCGCCAGCAGATCACAGGGGGCCAGGTACAATGAGCAGTTCTTC.